One sample yielded the 24 T cell receptor beta chains listed below, sequenced in a study of OX40 agonist ivuxolimab in advanced cancers. Libraries were prepared by immunoSEQ multiplex PCR; TCRdb keeps only in-frame clonotypes and omits some of them. Among 35,000 to 50,000 clones listed, more than 70% were seen once. Sequenced here: CD4+ or CD8+ T cells sorted from blood, sampled in a trial of the OX40 agonist ivuxolimab. The receptors derive from an adult with an advanced solid tumor such as melanoma, head and neck, liver or kidney cancer.

This sequence joins TRBV7-9 and TRBJ2-5; TRBD2 matches at 12 bases. Germline lookup yields CDR1 SEHNR and CDR2 FQNEAQ (reference sequence). With V trimmed by 6 bases and J by 11 bases, 10 bases remained unmatched. CDR3 length: 14 amino acids. This CDR3 is CASRWTSGAAEQYF. CDR3 sequence (DNA): TGTGCCAGCAGGTGGACTAGCGGGGCTGCGGAGCAGTACTTC.

This sequence joins TRBV5-6 and TRBJ2-7, with D perhaps TRBD1 or TRBD2 (6 bases each). This CDR3 region has 14 residues. V lost 2 bases, J lost 2 bases, and 11 bases lay in between. Per germline, CDR1 SGHDT and CDR2 YYEEEE. CDR3 region: CASSFPGAAYEQYV. CDR3 bases: TGTGCCAGCAGCTTCCCGGGGGCGGCCTACGAGCAGTACGTC.

The chain links TRBV10-2 to TRBJ2-5; no clear D gene. In germline, CDR1 is WSHSY, CDR2 SAAADI. The V and J ends lost 7 bases and 3 bases respectively, with 9 bases between them. The CDR3 length is 12 residues. The CDR3: CASNSPEETQYF. DNA for the CDR3: TGCGCCAGCAACAGCCCTGAAGAGACCCAGTACTTC.

This chain links TRBV4-1 with TRBJ1-1; D gene uncertain. CDR3 length: 14 amino acids. Germline-derived CDR1 and CDR2 are MGHRA and YSYEKL. Trimming took 1 base from V and 1 from J, leaving 7 bases between them. The CDR3 here is CASSQGRGNTEAFF. Written as DNA, the CDR3 is TGCGCCAGCAGCCAAGGCCGAGGGAACACTGAAGCTTTCTTT.

The gene calls are TRBV27 and TRBJ2-3; the D call may be TRBD1 or TRBD2 (7 bases each). Trimming pared 4 bases from V and 7 bases from J, leaving 12 bases between. The germline V gene encodes CDR1 MNHEY and CDR2 SMNVEV (reference sequence). This CDR3 is built from 13 residues. The CDR3 loop is CASSSGGGYTQYF. For the CDR3, the DNA is TGTGCCAGCAGTTCAGGGGGGGGGTATACGCAGTATTTT.

V gene TRBV18 combines with J gene TRBJ1-4; no definite D call. V gave up 3 bases and J gave up 8 bases, with 13 bases separating them. Per germline, CDR1 KGHSH and CDR2 LQKENI. The CDR3 extends over 14 amino acids. CDR3 sequence reads: CASSPLGRNEKLFF. The CDR3 DNA is TGTGCCAGCTCACCTCTCGGGAGGAACGAAAAACTGTTTTTT.

This chain joins TRBV28 and TRBJ2-7; D is unclear. The CDR3 loop spans 12 amino acids. Germline V CDR1 and CDR2: MDHEN, SYDVKM. The germline V and J ends were trimmed by 3 bases and 2 bases, with 5 bases remaining between them. This CDR3 reads CASSFVPYEQYF. CDR3 coding DNA: TGTGCCAGCAGTTTTGTCCCCTACGAGCAGTACTTC.

This chain connects TRBV4-1 to TRBJ1-1; D call uncertain. Between the trimmed V and J ends, which lost 3 bases and 2 bases, there was a span of 16 bases. The CDR3 has 16 residues. The germline CDR1 and CDR2 sequences are MGHRA and YSYEKL. CDR3 DNA: TGCGCCAGCAGCCATCACAGCCAGAACCTTAACACTGAAGCTTTCTTT. Translated: CASSHHSQNLNTEAFF.

In this sample, this clone turned up once. This chain links TRBV7-8 with TRBJ1-5; TRBD1 agrees at 11 bases. With V trimmed by 6 bases and J by 6 bases, 7 bases remained unmatched. This CDR3 region has 15 residues. CDR1 is SGHVS and CDR2 is FQNEAQ in the germline V gene. The CDR3 protein is CASSQGQGARQPQHF. The CDR3 region has the DNA TGTGCCAGCAGTCAAGGACAGGGGGCTCGTCAGCCCCAGCATTTT.

The chain uses TRBV4-1 and TRBJ2-2; TRBD1 is a possible D gene (6 bases). This CDR3 has 16 amino acids. The V and J ends lost 1 base and 0 bases respectively, with 9 bases between them. Germline CDR1 and CDR2: MGHRA and YSYEKL. In nucleotides, the CDR3 is TGCGCCAGCAGCCAAGGGTGGGGGCCGAACACCGGGGAGCTGTTTTTT. As protein: CASSQGWGPNTGELFF.

This clone was picked up a small number of times. V gene TRBV7-2 combines with J gene TRBJ1-5, with 8 bases lining up with TRBD1. Germline CDR1 and CDR2: SGHTA and FQGNSA. The trim removed 2 bases at V and 3 bases at J, leaving 6 bases unmatched. This CDR3 has 16 amino acids. CDR3 in amino acids: CASSLNPGGPNQPQHF. The DNA for the CDR3 is TGTGCCAGCAGCTTAAACCCAGGGGGCCCCAATCAGCCCCAGCATTTT.

The chain employs TRBV30 and TRBJ1-1; the D is unclear. Trimming took 4 bases from V and 3 from J, leaving 15 bases between them. Per the germline V gene, CDR1 is GTSNPN and CDR2 is SVGIG (reference sequence). CDR3 length: 14 residues. Written as DNA, the CDR3 is TGTGCCTGGACGCCTTTGGTCGGGGACACTGAAGCTTTCTTT. It is translated as CAWTPLVGDTEAFF. Combining the CDR3 with reference TRBV30 and TRBJ1-1 gives the whole variable domain SQTIHQWPATLVQPVGSPLSLECTVEGTSNPNLYWYRQAAGRGLQLLFYSVGIGQISSEVPQNLSASRPQDRQFILSSKKLLLSDSGFYLCAWTPLVGDTEAFFGQGTRLTVV.

The chain joins TRBV7-8 to TRBJ2-7; 8 positions match TRBD1. V lost 3 bases and J lost 3; bases outside the gene matches: 7. This CDR3 contains 15 residues. Germline CDR1 and CDR2: SGHVS and FQNEAQ. CDR3 sequence (DNA): TGTGCCAGCAGCTTGGAGGCCGGGACAGGCTACGAGCAGTACTTC. Residues: CASSLEAGTGYEQYF.

V usage is TRBV11-2 and J usage is TRBJ2-5; D may be TRBD1 (6 bases). The germline V gene has CDR1 SGHAT and CDR2 FQNNGV. This CDR3 region has 13 residues. V was clipped by 5 bases and J by 5 bases, with 12 bases between them. CDR3 in amino acids: CASSTQGRETQYF. CDR3 nucleotides: TGTGCCAGCAGCACACAGGGTCGGGAGACCCAGTACTTC.

V and J are TRBV27 and TRBJ2-3; TRBD2 might be the D (5 bases). The V end lost 3 bases, the J end lost 3 bases, and 7 bases lay between the germline ends. Germline V lookup: CDR1 MNHEY, CDR2 SMNVEV (reference sequence). This CDR3 spans 13 amino acids. In DNA form, the CDR3 reads TGTGCCAGCAGTTTCCGGGGTACAGATACGCAGTATTTT. Its protein is CASSFRGTDTQYF.

The V gene is TRBV5-4, the J gene TRBJ1-1; D ambiguous. Germline-derived CDR1 and CDR2 are SGHNT and YYREEE (reference sequence). The CDR3 runs 14 residues. The germline V and J ends were trimmed by 3 bases and 1 base, with 10 bases remaining between them. CDR3 sequence reads: CASSWGRRNTEAFF. For the CDR3, the DNA is TGTGCCAGCAGCTGGGGTAGACGGAACACTGAAGCTTTCTTT.

V is TRBV7-9 and J is TRBJ2-6, with D possibly called TRBD1 or TRBD2 (6 bases each). CDR1 SEHNR and CDR2 FQNEAQ come from the germline V gene (reference sequence). The V end was cut by 3 bases, the J end by 3 bases, with 18 bases between. CDR3 length equals 18 residues. CDR3 protein: CASSLIGGAGFGANVLTF. The CDR3, as DNA: TGTGCCAGCAGCTTGATCGGGGGCGCAGGCTTTGGGGCCAACGTCCTGACTTTC. Full variable domain (remainder filled in from reference TRBV7-9 and TRBJ2-6): DTGVSQNPRHKITKRGQNVTFRCDPISEHNRLYWYRQTLGQGPEFLTYFQNEAQLEKSRLLSDRFSAERPKGSFSTLEIQRTEQGDSAMYLCASSLIGGAGFGANVLTFGAGSRLTVL.

Here the CDR3 DNA reads TGTGCCAGCAGCTTACCGGACAGTCAAGAGACCCAGTACTTC. It yields the protein CASSLPDSQETQYF. This chain links TRBV11-3 with TRBJ2-5, with TRBD1 as a possible D gene (6 bases). This CDR3 comprises 14 residues. Germline V gene sequence: CDR1 SGHNT, CDR2 YENEEA. Trimming pared 2 bases from V and 2 bases from J, leaving 9 bases between.

The J gene is TRBJ2-5, the V gene TRBV5-1; D not resolved. CDR1 and CDR2 from the germline V gene are SGHRS and YFSETQ. The germline V and J ends were trimmed by 2 bases and 5 bases, with 13 bases remaining between them. This CDR3 contains 14 residues. The CDR3: CASSFDVQAETQYF. In nucleotides, the CDR3 is TGCGCCAGCAGCTTCGACGTTCAGGCGGAGACCCAGTACTTC.

This chain uses TRBV7-7 with TRBJ2-1, with 9 bases identical to TRBD2. The CDR3 totals 15 residues. Germline CDR1 SSHAT, CDR2 FNYEAQ (reference sequence). Trimming cost V 5 bases and J 6 bases; bases outside gene matches: 8. The CDR3 loop is CASSHGGGAFNEQFF. The CDR3 bases are TGTGCCAGCAGCCACGGCGGGGGGGCCTTCAATGAGCAGTTCTTC.

The V gene is TRBV4-3, the J gene TRBJ2-4; D possibly corresponds to TRBD1 (6 bases). The CDR3 is made up of 13 amino acids. V dropped 4 bases and J dropped 6 bases, with 10 bases sitting between them. Germline V CDR1 and CDR2: LGHNA, YSLEER. The chain's CDR3 is CASSLVTGNIQYF. The CDR3 nucleotides read TGCGCCAGCAGCCTAGTGACAGGAAACATTCAGTACTTC.

J is TRBJ1-4 and V is TRBV4-3; 7 bases agree with TRBD1. Germline-derived CDR1 and CDR2 are LGHNA and YSLEER. This CDR3 spans 14 amino acids. V lost 4 bases and J lost 4; bases outside the gene matches: 3. The CDR3 DNA reads as TGCGCCAGCAGCCGTCAGGGGGGTAATGAAAAACTGTTTTTT. Protein sequence: CASSRQGGNEKLFF.

The chain recombines TRBV28 with TRBJ2-2, with D tentatively TRBD1 (6 bases). The CDR3 runs 15 residues. CDR1 and CDR2 (germline): MDHEN, SYDVKM. V shed 6 bases and J shed 5 bases, with 16 bases lying between them. For the CDR3, the DNA is TGTGCCAGCAGACCGGGACAAGGGTCTACCGGGGAGCTGTTTTTT. This sequence encodes CASRPGQGSTGELFF. The full variable domain, in which reference TRBV28 and TRBJ2-2 provide the parts outside the CDR3, is DVKVTQSSRYLVKRTGEKVFLECVQDMDHENMFWYRQDPGLGLRLIYFSYDVKMKEKGDIPEGYSVSREKKERFSLILESASTNQTSMYLCASRPGQGSTGELFFGEGSRLTVL.

The chain couples TRBV9 to TRBJ2-7, with 7 bases fitting TRBD2. The CDR3 runs 14 residues. With V trimmed by 4 bases and J by 3 bases, 7 bases remained unmatched. Germline V CDR1 and CDR2: SGDLS, YYNGEE. CDR3 nucleotide sequence: TGTGCCAGCAGCATCGGCGGGGGTGGCTACGAGCAGTACTTC. Translated, it gives CASSIGGGGYEQYF.